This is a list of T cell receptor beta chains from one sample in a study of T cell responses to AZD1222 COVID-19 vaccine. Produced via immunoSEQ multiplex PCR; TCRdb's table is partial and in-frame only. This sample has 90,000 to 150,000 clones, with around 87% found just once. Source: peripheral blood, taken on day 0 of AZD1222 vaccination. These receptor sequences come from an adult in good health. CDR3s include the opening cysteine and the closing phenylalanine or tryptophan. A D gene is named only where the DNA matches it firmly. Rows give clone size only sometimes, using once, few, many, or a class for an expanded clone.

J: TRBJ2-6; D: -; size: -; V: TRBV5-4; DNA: TGTGCCAGCAGCCCTCCCACGCCCTCTGGCCCACCTTCTGGGGCCAACGTCCTGACTTTC; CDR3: CASSPPTPSGPPSGANVLTF
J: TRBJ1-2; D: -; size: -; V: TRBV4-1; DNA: TGCGCCAGCAGCCAAATGGGGACGAGAGGCTACACCTTC; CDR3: CASSQMGTRGYTF
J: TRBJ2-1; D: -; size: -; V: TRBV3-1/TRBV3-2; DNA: TGTGCCAGCACTGACGGAGGCACCTACAATGAGCAGTTCTTC; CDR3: CASTDGGTYNEQFF
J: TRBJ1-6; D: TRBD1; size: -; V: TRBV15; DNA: TGTGCCACCAGCAAGGACAGGGGGCTTTCACCCCTCCACTTT; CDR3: CATSKDRGLSPLHF
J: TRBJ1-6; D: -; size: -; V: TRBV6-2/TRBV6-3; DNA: TGTGCCAGCAGCTCCGGACCTGGAGGAAATTCACCCCTCCACTTT; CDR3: CASSSGPGGNSPLHF
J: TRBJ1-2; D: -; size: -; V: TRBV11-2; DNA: TGTGCCAGCAGCTTAGATCTAGGGGCGAGCTACACCTTC; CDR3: CASSLDLGASYTF
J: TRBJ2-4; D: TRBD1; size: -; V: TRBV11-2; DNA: TGTGCCAGCAGCTTAGCCGGGACAGAAAACATTCAGTACTTC; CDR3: CASSLAGTENIQYF
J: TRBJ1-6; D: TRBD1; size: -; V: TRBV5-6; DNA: TGTGCCAGCAGCCGGAGACAGGGGGTGGGAAATTCACCCCTCCACTTT; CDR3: CASSRRQGVGNSPLHF
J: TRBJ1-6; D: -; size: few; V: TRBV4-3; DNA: TGCGCCAGCAGCCAAGTAGGCTCCTATAATTCACCCCTCCACTTT; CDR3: CASSQVGSYNSPLHF
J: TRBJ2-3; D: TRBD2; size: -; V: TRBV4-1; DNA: TGCGCCAGCAGCCAAGATGGCACCTCTTGGCTAGCGGACCCCCAGTTT; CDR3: CASSQDGTSWLADPQF
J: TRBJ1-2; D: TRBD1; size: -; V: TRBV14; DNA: TGTGCCAGCAGCTTACAGGGGGCGTTTGGCTACACCTTC; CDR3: CASSLQGAFGYTF
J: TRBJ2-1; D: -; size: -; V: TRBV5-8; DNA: TGTGCCAGCAGCTTGTACAGGAATGAGCAGTTCTTC; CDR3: CASSLYRNEQFF
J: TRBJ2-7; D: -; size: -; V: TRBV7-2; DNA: TGTGCCAGCAGCCCCTCAGGGGTTAGCACCTACGAGCAGTACTTC; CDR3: CASSPSGVSTYEQYF
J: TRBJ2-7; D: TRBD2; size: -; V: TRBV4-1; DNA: TGCGCCAGCAGCCGGGAAGCGGGGACCCGGTTATACGAGCAGTACTTC; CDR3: CASSREAGTRLYEQYF
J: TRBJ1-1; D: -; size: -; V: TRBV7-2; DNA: TGTGCCAGCAGCTTAGCGCAGGGAGGCCCTGAAGCTTTCTTT; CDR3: CASSLAQGGPEAFF